These 6 T cell receptor beta chains came from one sample sequenced in a study of CD8 T cells in Susac syndrome. The RNA, roughly 0.45 to 1 ug, was put through reverse transcription using random hexamers. TCRdb analysed the immunoSEQ multiplex PCR reads with MiXCR anew, one entry per CDR3 protein. In the table there are about 73,000 distinct CDR3 sequences, about 94% of which are singletons. The specimen sequenced was CD8+ T cells from PBMCs. These receptors were taken from a human donor with multiple sclerosis.

This rearrangement joins TRBV9 to TRBJ2-2; D is undetermined. V was trimmed by 0 bases and J by 9 bases, leaving 3 bases between them. The CDR3 is 11 amino acids. Germline V gives CDR1 SGDLS, CDR2 YYNGEE. CDR3 sequence (DNA): TGTGCCAGCAGCGTAGACTGGGAGCTGTTTTTT. Amino acids: CASSVDWELFF. The entire variable domain, with the rest obtained from reference TRBV9 and TRBJ2-2, is as follows: DSGVTQTPKHLITATGQRVTLRCSPRSGDLSVYWYQQSLDQGLQFLIQYYNGEERAKGNILERFSAQQFPDLHSELNLSSLELGDSALYFCASSVDWELFFGEGSRLTVL.

The chain employs TRBV20-1 and TRBJ2-2, with D tentatively TRBD2 (6 bases). The V end was cut by 6 bases, the J end by 4 bases, with 18 bases between. Germline loops: CDR1 DFQATT, CDR2 SNEGSKA (reference sequence). The CDR3 spans 15 residues. CDR3 nucleotides: TGCAGTGCCAAGGCCGCGGGGAAAAGCACCGGGGAGCTGTTTTTT. Its protein is CSAKAAGKSTGELFF.

The chain has TRBV4-2 and TRBJ2-2; 7 bases line up with TRBD1. V dropped 1 base and J dropped 4; count of bases not matched to a gene: 0. From germline, CDR1 is LGHNA and CDR2 YNFKEQ. This CDR3 contains 14 residues. CDR3 in DNA: TGTGCCAGCAGCCAAGGACAGGGCACCGGGGAGCTGTTTTTT. It translates to CASSQGQGTGELFF.

The rearrangement uses TRBV9 and TRBJ2-2; no firm D call. Germline V lookup: CDR1 SGDLS, CDR2 YYNGEE. V was pared by 5 bases and J by 11 bases, with 10 bases between. This CDR3 comprises 11 residues. CDR3 region: CASSLERELFF. Written as DNA, the CDR3 is TGTGCCAGCAGTCTAGAGCGTGAGCTGTTTTTT.

The chain uses TRBV25-1 and TRBJ2-7; D is uncertain. Germline CDR1 and CDR2: MGHDK and SYGVNS. The CDR3 length is 11 residues. Deletions cut 6 bases from V and 3 bases from J, with 6 bases between. The CDR3 nucleotides read TGTGCCAGCAGCTATATCTACGAGCAGTACTTC. Its protein is CASSYIYEQYF.

The chain is built from TRBV5-4 and TRBJ2-4; D tentatively reads TRBD1 or TRBD2 (5 bases each). The CDR3 is 12 residues long. Trimming stripped 4 bases from V and 8 bases from J, with 10 bases between. Germline CDR1 reads SGHNT; CDR2 reads YYREEE (reference sequence). CDR3 protein: CASSRDLDIQYF. The CDR3 DNA is TGTGCCAGCAGCCGGGACCTAGACATTCAGTACTTC.